This TCR beta chain was sequenced during a study of cytomegalovirus exposure and HLA in healthy donors. The PCR used 60 Vbeta and 13 Jbeta primers. Only in-frame clones appear in the TCRdb table, and some are missing; sequencing was by immunoSEQ multiplex PCR. The repertoire holds some 100,000 clones, with around three quarters as singletons. The study, taken as a whole, reports: TCR beta V- and J-gene trimming, according to a later analysis, was linked to a missense DCLRE1C variant.

Trimming at V came to 6 bases and at J to 4 bases, leaving 3 bases not matched to a gene. This CDR3 has 13 residues. Germline CDR1 and CDR2: MNHEY and SVGAGI. As for this clone: The antigen remains unidentified.

The sequenced material came from PBMCs. The chain uses TRBV6-5 and TRBJ1-1; TRBD1 matches at 9 bases. This TCR derives from a female donor in good health and CMV-seropositive. CDR3 coding DNA: TGTGCCAGCAGACAGGGGGCCCGCACTGAAGCTTTCTTT. Its protein product is CASRQGARTEAFF.